The 22 T cell receptor beta chains reported below all come from one sample, sequenced in a study of T cells after posttransplantation cyclophosphamide. The data were produced by immunoSEQ multiplex PCR, yet TCRdb's version contains in-frame clones alone and is incomplete. Here the sample spans under 3,500 clones, roughly four fifths being singletons. The sample consisted of PBMCs. Source of these receptors: a man aged 25 to 40 with a blood cancer, CMV-positive, and with a related stem cell donor.

This clone has only a few counts. This chain uses TRBV11-3 with TRBJ2-5, with D possibly TRBD1 on 6 matching bases. This CDR3 has 15 residues. Germline-derived CDR1 and CDR2 are SGHNT and YENEEA. V was pared by 2 bases and J by 5 bases, with 15 bases between. This CDR3 is CASSLTGSEGETQYF. DNA for the CDR3: TGTGCCAGCAGCTTAACAGGGAGTGAAGGGGAGACCCAGTACTTC. The full variable domain, in which reference TRBV11-3 and TRBJ2-5 provide the parts outside the CDR3, is EAGVVQSPRYKIIEKKQPVAFWCNPISGHNTLYWYLQNLGQGPELLIRYENEEAVDDSQLPKDRFSAERLKGVDSTLKIQPAELGDSAVYLCASSLTGSEGETQYFGPGTRLLVL.

The chain links TRBV11-2 to TRBJ2-3; 8 bases are shared with TRBD2. The CDR3 runs 15 residues. V dropped 1 base and J dropped 5; count of bases not matched to a gene: 5. Germline CDR1 is SGHAT and CDR2 is FQNNGV. The CDR3 sequence is CASSLVRGGLDTQYF. In DNA, the CDR3 is TGTGCCAGCAGCTTAGTCCGGGGGGGCCTAGATACGCAGTATTTT.

V is TRBV6-1 and J is TRBJ2-3, with 7 bases that match TRBD2. Trimming cost V 0 bases and J 5 bases; bases outside gene matches: 8. The CDR3 is 16 amino acids. Germline loops: CDR1 MNHNS, CDR2 SASEGT. In DNA form, the CDR3 reads TGTGCCAGCAGTGAAGCCAGGCGGGGGACGGGAGATACGCAGTATTTT. This gives the protein CASSEARRGTGDTQYF.

This chain links TRBV7-9 with TRBJ1-1, with a tentative D call TRBD1 (5 bases). CDR1 and CDR2 from the germline V gene are SEHNR and FQNEAQ (reference sequence). With 1 base removed from V and 2 bases from J, the gap between germline ends came to 11 bases. This CDR3 has 15 residues. DNA for the CDR3: TGTGCCAGCAGCTTAGGCGGGGGGGGAAACACTGAAGCTTTCTTT. Its translation: CASSLGGGGNTEAFF.

Written as DNA, the CDR3 is TGTGCCAGCAGTACGAGAGGGGGCAGAAGCAATGAAAAACTGTTTTTT. Its protein product is CASSTRGGRSNEKLFF. This sequence joins TRBV2 and TRBJ1-4; 7 bases agree with TRBD1. The CDR3 is 16 residues long. CDR1 is SNHLY and CDR2 is FYNNEI in the germline V gene. Germline trimming cut 5 bases from V and 5 bases from J; bases unmatched to any gene: 11.

V is TRBV7-6 and J is TRBJ2-2; 8 positions agree with TRBD2. J lost 4 bases, V lost 4 bases, and 11 bases had no gene match. The CDR3 loop spans 17 amino acids. Germline V gene lookup returns CDR1 SGHVS and CDR2 FNYEAQ. The CDR3 sequence is CASSSSGGGVGTGELFF. CDR3 sequence (DNA): TGTGCCAGCAGCTCCTCGGGGGGGGGTGTGGGCACCGGGGAGCTGTTTTTT.

The chain has TRBV5-4 and TRBJ2-7; 10 nucleotides match TRBD2. With 5 bases clipped from V and 1 base from J, the junction kept 6 bases outside the gene matches. Germline lookup yields CDR1 SGHNT and CDR2 YYREEE (reference sequence). The CDR3 extends over 15 amino acids. DNA for the CDR3: TGTGCCAGCAGACCCGGACTAGCGGAGTCCTACGAGCAGTACTTC. The encoded protein is CASRPGLAESYEQYF.

The chain links TRBV18 to TRBJ1-5, with TRBD1 identical over 7 bases. The germline gives CDR1 KGHSH, CDR2 LQKENI. The CDR3 contains 14 residues. J lost 10 bases, V lost 2 bases, and 8 bases had no gene match. The CDR3: CASSPGQARNPQHF. The DNA for the CDR3 is TGTGCCAGCTCACCAGGACAGGCCCGTAACCCCCAGCATTTT.

The sample holds a few counts of this clone. CDR3 in amino acids: CASTRTGGASYEQYF. CDR3 nucleotide sequence: TGTGCCAGCACTAGAACAGGGGGCGCTTCCTACGAGCAGTACTTC. V and J are TRBV28 and TRBJ2-7; 9 bases are shared with TRBD1. After removal of 7 bases from V and 1 base from J, the junction contained 8 bases not matched to a gene. The germline V gene encodes CDR1 MDHEN and CDR2 SYDVKM. This CDR3 comprises 15 residues.

There are a few counts of this clone. This chain uses TRBV5-4 with TRBJ1-3; the D is unclear. CDR3 length equals 16 residues. The germline V and J ends were trimmed by 0 bases and 0 bases, with 10 bases remaining between them. Germline loops: CDR1 SGHNT, CDR2 YYREEE (reference sequence). This CDR3 is CASSLDAVLSGNTIYF. In DNA, the CDR3 is TGTGCCAGCAGCTTGGACGCAGTCCTCTCTGGAAACACCATATATTTT.

The CDR3 DNA reads as TGTGCCAGCAGCTTGGTAATTCGCCTATCTTACAATGAGCAGTTCTTC. Protein: CASSLVIRLSYNEQFF. The chain employs TRBV5-6 and TRBJ2-1; D gene unclear. Trimming took 0 bases from V and 4 from J, leaving 14 bases between them. CDR1 SGHDT and CDR2 YYEEEE come from the germline V gene. The CDR3 is 16 residues long.

The chain uses TRBV9 and TRBJ1-6; the D gene is possibly TRBD1 (5 bases). The CDR3 has 15 amino acids. The germline V gene encodes CDR1 SGDLS and CDR2 YYNGEE. V was clipped by 4 bases and J by 14 bases, with 22 bases between them. The CDR3 loop is CASSRLGRGTEALHF. The CDR3 DNA sequence: TGTGCCAGCAGCCGTCTGGGGAGGGGCACGGAGGCCCTCCACTTT.

Only one count was recorded for this clone. The genes are TRBV7-9 and TRBJ1-1; weak D call: TRBD1 (5 bases). Trimming cost V 2 bases and J 0 bases, with 10 bases left between them. In germline, CDR1 is SEHNR, CDR2 FQNEAQ (reference sequence). This CDR3 comprises 15 residues. The DNA for the CDR3 is TGTGCCAGCAGCTTATCCACGGGGGTGAACACTGAAGCTTTCTTT. Amino acids: CASSLSTGVNTEAFF.

The rearrangement uses TRBV5-1 and TRBJ2-3; weak D call: TRBD2 (6 bases). This CDR3 region has 15 residues. V was clipped by 0 bases and J by 0 bases, with 8 bases between them. Germline V gene data show CDR1 as SGHRS and CDR2 as YFSETQ. CDR3 amino acids: CASSLVLASTDTQYF. The DNA for the CDR3 is TGCGCCAGCAGCTTGGTTCTAGCGAGCACAGATACGCAGTATTTT.

Regarding this clone: The junction differs from germline at one of its ends, possibly a read error. The gene calls are TRBV2 and TRBJ2-5; the match to TRBD1 covers 9 bases. The DNA end is a closer match to TRBJ2-7, so the J assignment may be wrong. The CDR3 contains 14 residues. Germline values: CDR1 SNHLY, CDR2 FYNNEI. CDR3 residues: CVSSELTGGYEQYF. In DNA form, the CDR3 reads TGCGTCAGCAGTGAATTGACAGGGGGCTACGAGCAGTACTTC.

The chain couples TRBV10-3 to TRBJ2-3, with 7 bases identical to TRBD2. V gave up 4 bases and J gave up 1 base; unmatched junction bases: 5. CDR1 is ENHRY and CDR2 is SYGVKD in the germline V gene. The CDR3 is 15 residues long. CDR3: CAISVGEGGTDTQYF. CDR3 sequence (DNA): TGTGCCATCAGTGTGGGGGAGGGAGGCACAGATACGCAGTATTTT.

The J gene is TRBJ2-1, the V gene TRBV5-1; 12 bases line up with TRBD2. In germline, CDR1 is SGHRS, CDR2 YFSETQ. The CDR3 has 13 amino acids. Losses at the gene ends were 4 bases for V and 9 bases for J; bases not matched to a gene: 2. CDR3 protein: CASSTGLAGEQFF. The CDR3 DNA reads TGCGCCAGCAGCACGGGACTAGCGGGTGAGCAGTTCTTC.

This clone was found a few times. The gene calls are TRBV4-1 and TRBJ2-7; D uncertain. This CDR3 region has 14 residues. V lost 4 bases, J lost 3 bases, and 13 bases lay in between. Germline V gene data show CDR1 as MGHRA and CDR2 as YSYEKL. CDR3 residues: CASSPTLLNYEQYF. CDR3 nucleotide sequence: TGCGCCAGCAGCCCCACCCTACTTAACTACGAGCAGTACTTC.

The chain combines TRBV6-5 with TRBJ1-1; D is unclear. Germline values: CDR1 MNHEY, CDR2 SVGAGI. The CDR3 covers 15 residues. V was trimmed by 0 bases and J by 1 base, leaving 9 bases between them. The CDR3 sequence: CASSYSMPRNTEAFF. Written as DNA, the CDR3 is TGTGCCAGCAGTTACTCGATGCCCAGGAACACTGAAGCTTTCTTT.

The gene calls are TRBV7-2 and TRBJ2-7, with 7 nucleotides matching TRBD2. Germline trimming cut 2 bases from V and 4 bases from J; bases unmatched to any gene: 8. The CDR3 length is 15 residues. The V gene's germline CDR1 is SGHTA and CDR2 FQGNSA. The CDR3 sequence is CASSLWGGEGYEQYF. Here the CDR3 DNA reads TGTGCCAGCAGCTTATGGGGAGGGGAAGGTTACGAGCAGTACTTC.

The sample holds a few counts of this clone. The rearrangement uses TRBV7-9 and TRBJ2-5; 7 bases fit TRBD1. CDR3 length equals 13 residues. With 5 bases clipped from V and 1 base from J, the junction kept 1 base outside the gene matches. Germline CDR1 SEHNR, CDR2 FQNEAQ (reference sequence). CDR3 nucleotide sequence: TGTGCCAGCAGCCGGGACAGCCAAGAGACCCAGTACTTC. Translating gives CASSRDSQETQYF.

This chain uses TRBV27 with TRBJ2-1, with 11 bases that match TRBD1. Germline CDR1 and CDR2: MNHEY and SMNVEV (reference sequence). CDR3 length: 17 residues. The V gene end was trimmed by 5 bases and the J gene end by 5 bases; junction bases not matched to a gene: 11. The CDR3 loop is CASSPPSGTGGDNEQFF. The CDR3 coding sequence is TGTGCCAGCAGTCCACCGTCCGGGACAGGGGGTGACAATGAGCAGTTCTTC.